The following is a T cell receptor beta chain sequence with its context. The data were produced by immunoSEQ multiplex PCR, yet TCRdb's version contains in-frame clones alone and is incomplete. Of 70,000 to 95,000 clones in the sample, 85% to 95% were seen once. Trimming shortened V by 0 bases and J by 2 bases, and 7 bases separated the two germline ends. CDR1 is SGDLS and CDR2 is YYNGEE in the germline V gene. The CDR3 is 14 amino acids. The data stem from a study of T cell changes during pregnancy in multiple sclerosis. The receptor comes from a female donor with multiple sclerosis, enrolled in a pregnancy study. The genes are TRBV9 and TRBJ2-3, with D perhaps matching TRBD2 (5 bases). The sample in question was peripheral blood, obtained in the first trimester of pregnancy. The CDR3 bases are TGTGCCAGCAGCGTAGCGGGGTACACAGATACGCAGTATTTT. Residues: CASSVAGYTDTQYF.